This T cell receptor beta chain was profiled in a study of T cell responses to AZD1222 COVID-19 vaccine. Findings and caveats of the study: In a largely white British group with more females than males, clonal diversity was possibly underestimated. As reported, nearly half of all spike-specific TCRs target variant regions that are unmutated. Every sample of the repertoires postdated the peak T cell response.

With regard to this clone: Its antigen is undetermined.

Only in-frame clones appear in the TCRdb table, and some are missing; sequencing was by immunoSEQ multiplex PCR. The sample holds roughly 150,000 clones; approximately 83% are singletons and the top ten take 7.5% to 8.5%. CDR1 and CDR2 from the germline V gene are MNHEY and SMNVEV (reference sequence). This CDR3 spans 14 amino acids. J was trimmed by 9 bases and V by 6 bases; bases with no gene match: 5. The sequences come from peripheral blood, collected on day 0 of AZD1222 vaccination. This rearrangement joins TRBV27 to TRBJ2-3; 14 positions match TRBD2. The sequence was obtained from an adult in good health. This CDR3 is CASSSRTSGGTQYF. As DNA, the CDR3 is TGTGCCAGCAGCTCTCGGACTAGCGGGGGGACGCAGTATTTT.